This TCR beta chain comes out of a study of neurological immune-mediated disorders. Notes on the study in general: TCR-beta repertoires seemed private in all groups, with no expanded CDR3 amino acid sequences shared.

cDNA was made by 5'RACE with 10-nucleotide random UMIs. From the 5' RACE reads, TCRdb called clonotypes with MiXCR, one entry per CDR3 protein. The sample holds over 25,000 distinct CDR3 sequences; 15% to 20% are singletons and the top ten take approximately 5%. Germline assignment: CDR1 SQVTM and CDR2 ANQGSEA. V was clipped by 1 base and J by 1 base, with 7 bases between them. This CDR3 has 13 residues. Stated time point: technical triplicate 3. CD4+ or CD8+ T cells, about 950,000 per library, were used for sorted libraries. Many counts were recorded for this clonotype. The antigen remains undetermined.

Sequenced: CD4+ T cells from blood. The chain is built from TRBV29-1 and TRBJ1-1; D is unclear. The TCR originated in a female donor with HTLV-1-associated myelopathy (HAM/TSP). As DNA, the CDR3 is TGCAGCGTTGAAGGGGCGGCGAACACTGAAGCTTTCTTT. Residues: CSVEGAANTEAFF.